This is a list of T cell receptor beta chains from one sample in a study of cytomegalovirus exposure and HLA in healthy donors. The repertoire was sequenced with immunoSEQ multiplex PCR; TCRdb's copy has only in-frame clones and lacks some. The sample has about 130,000 clones, roughly 95% seen once. Sample: PBMCs. The receptors derive from a young man in good health and CMV-seronegative. Each CDR3 is given with its conserved first and last residue. D genes are given only for firm matches. Clone sizes are given selectively: once, few, many, or a class where the clone is expanded.

NA,NA,TRBV5-6,TRBJ1-1,TGTGCCAGCAGCTTGTACAGTTCCACTGAAGCTTTCTTT,CASSLYSSTEAFF
NA,NA,TRBV7-2,TRBJ2-7,TGTGCCAGCAGCTCCAGCGGTCGAAGGTCCTACGAGCAGTACTTC,CASSSSGRRSYEQYF
TRBD2,NA,TRBV11-2,TRBJ2-1,TGTGCCAGCAGCTTACGCCCCCGACTAGCATCCTACAATGAGCAGTTCTTC,CASSLRPRLASYNEQFF
TRBD2,NA,TRBV9,TRBJ2-3,TGTGCCAGCAGCGTAGTTCCTAGCGGGAGATCAGATACGCAGTATTTT,CASSVVPSGRSDTQYF
NA,NA,TRBV4-3,TRBJ1-4,TGCGCCAGCAGCCAAGATCAGGAAAAACTGTTTTTT,CASSQDQEKLFF
NA,NA,TRBV18,TRBJ1-1,TGTGCCAGCTCACCTGACATGAACACTGAAGCTTTCTTT,CASSPDMNTEAFF
TRBD1,NA,TRBV30,TRBJ2-7,TGTGCCTGCTCAGCTGGGACAGCCTCCTACGAGCAGTACTTC,CACSAGTASYEQYF
TRBD1,once,TRBV11-2,TRBJ1-2,TGTGCCAGCAGCTTAACCTCATTGACAGGGGCCCACTATGGCTACACCTTC,CASSLTSLTGAHYGYTF
TRBD2,NA,TRBV30,TRBJ2-3,TGTGCCTGGAGTGTACTGGGAGGGGATACGCAGTATTTT,CAWSVLGGDTQYF
TRBD1,NA,TRBV5-6,TRBJ1-3,TGTGCCAGCAGCCCGGTGGGACAGGGCCTCTCTGGAAACACCATATATTTT,CASSPVGQGLSGNTIYF